Listed below are T cell receptor beta chains from one sample, sequenced in a study of T cell responses to AZD1222 COVID-19 vaccine. The repertoire was sequenced with immunoSEQ multiplex PCR; TCRdb's copy has only in-frame clones and lacks some. This sample has approximately 190,000 clones, with 75% to 90% found just once. Sequencing was performed on peripheral blood, taken on day 0 of MenACWY control vaccination. These receptors all stem from an adult in good health. Both conserved end residues are trimmed from each CDR3. D genes are given only for firm matches.

D gene	V gene	J gene	CDR3 protein
.	TRBV19	TRBJ2-7	ASSTIITGTYEQY
.	TRBV14	TRBJ2-7	ASSPLGTDKY
TRBD1	TRBV27	TRBJ1-2	ASSLSIITGGGYT
TRBD1	TRBV28	TRBJ1-4	ASSAEGARSNEKLF
.	TRBV7-9	TRBJ2-1	ASSLGRVWDEQF
TRBD2	TRBV5-5	TRBJ2-7	ASSPPGGDTYEQY
TRBD1	TRBV5-1	TRBJ1-6	ASSLGDRHNSPLH
.	TRBV7-9	TRBJ1-1	ASSHTGQFEAF
.	TRBV30	TRBJ2-1	AWSSGYNEQF
TRBD1	TRBV12-3/TRBV12-4	TRBJ2-1	ASSRDRDGEQF
.	TRBV6-6	TRBJ2-2	ASSWGTGELF
.	TRBV7-3	TRBJ2-1	ASSLKEQGNNEQF
.	TRBV2	TRBJ2-3	ASSAKFATDTQY
TRBD2	TRBV10-3	TRBJ2-3	AITLDGRTDTQY
.	TRBV7-2	TRBJ1-6	ASSTQQGANSPLH
TRBD1	TRBV6-5	TRBJ1-5	ASRPDRAQPQH
TRBD1	TRBV19	TRBJ1-4	ARQGAREKLF
.	TRBV7-8	TRBJ2-1	ASSLGSFWGF
TRBD2	TRBV5-1	TRBJ2-3	ASTTPGTSGSTDTQY
.	TRBV28	TRBJ1-5	ASSLNWNQPQH
.	TRBV7-3	TRBJ1-1	ASSLMDVNTVGTEAF